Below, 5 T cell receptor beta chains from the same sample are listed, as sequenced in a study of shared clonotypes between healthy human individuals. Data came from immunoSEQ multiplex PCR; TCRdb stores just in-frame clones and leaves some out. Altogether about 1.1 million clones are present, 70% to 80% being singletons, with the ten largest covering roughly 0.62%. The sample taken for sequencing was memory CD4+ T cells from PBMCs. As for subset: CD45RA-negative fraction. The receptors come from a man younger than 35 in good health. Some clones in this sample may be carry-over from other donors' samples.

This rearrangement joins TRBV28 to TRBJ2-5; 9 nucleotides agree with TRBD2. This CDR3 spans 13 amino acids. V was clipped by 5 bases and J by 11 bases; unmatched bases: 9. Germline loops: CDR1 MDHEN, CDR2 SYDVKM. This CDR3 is CASSPAGGSEQYF. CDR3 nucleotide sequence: TGTGCCAGCAGTCCAGCGGGAGGAAGTGAGCAGTACTTC.

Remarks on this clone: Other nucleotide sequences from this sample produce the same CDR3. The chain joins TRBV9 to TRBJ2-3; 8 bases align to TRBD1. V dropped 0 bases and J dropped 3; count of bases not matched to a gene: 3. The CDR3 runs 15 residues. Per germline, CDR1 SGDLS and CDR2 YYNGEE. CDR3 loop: CASSVVDRGTDTQYF. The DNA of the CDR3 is TGTGCCAGCAGCGTAGTCGACAGGGGTACAGATACGCAGTATTTT.

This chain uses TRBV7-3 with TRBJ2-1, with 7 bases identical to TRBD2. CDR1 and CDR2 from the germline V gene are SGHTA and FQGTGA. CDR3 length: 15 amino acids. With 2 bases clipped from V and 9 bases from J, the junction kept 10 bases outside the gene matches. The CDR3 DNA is TGTGCCAGCAGCTTAGGGTATAGCGGGTTGGGTGAGCAGTTCTTC. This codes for CASSLGYSGLGEQFF.

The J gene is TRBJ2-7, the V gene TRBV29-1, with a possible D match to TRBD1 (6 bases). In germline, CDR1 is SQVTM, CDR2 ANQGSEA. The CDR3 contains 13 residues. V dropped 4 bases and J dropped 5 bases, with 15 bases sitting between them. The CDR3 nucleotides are TGCAGCGTTGCGTCACAGGGATATAACGAGCAGTACTTC. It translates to CSVASQGYNEQYF.

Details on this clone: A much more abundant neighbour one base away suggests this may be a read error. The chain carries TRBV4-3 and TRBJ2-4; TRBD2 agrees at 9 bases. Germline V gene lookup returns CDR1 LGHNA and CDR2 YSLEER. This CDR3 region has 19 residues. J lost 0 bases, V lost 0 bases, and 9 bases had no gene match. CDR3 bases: TGCGCCAGCAGCCAAGAGGGTAGCGGGAGTGATCTAGCCAAAAACATTCAGTACTTC. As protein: CASSQEGSGSDLAKNIQYF.